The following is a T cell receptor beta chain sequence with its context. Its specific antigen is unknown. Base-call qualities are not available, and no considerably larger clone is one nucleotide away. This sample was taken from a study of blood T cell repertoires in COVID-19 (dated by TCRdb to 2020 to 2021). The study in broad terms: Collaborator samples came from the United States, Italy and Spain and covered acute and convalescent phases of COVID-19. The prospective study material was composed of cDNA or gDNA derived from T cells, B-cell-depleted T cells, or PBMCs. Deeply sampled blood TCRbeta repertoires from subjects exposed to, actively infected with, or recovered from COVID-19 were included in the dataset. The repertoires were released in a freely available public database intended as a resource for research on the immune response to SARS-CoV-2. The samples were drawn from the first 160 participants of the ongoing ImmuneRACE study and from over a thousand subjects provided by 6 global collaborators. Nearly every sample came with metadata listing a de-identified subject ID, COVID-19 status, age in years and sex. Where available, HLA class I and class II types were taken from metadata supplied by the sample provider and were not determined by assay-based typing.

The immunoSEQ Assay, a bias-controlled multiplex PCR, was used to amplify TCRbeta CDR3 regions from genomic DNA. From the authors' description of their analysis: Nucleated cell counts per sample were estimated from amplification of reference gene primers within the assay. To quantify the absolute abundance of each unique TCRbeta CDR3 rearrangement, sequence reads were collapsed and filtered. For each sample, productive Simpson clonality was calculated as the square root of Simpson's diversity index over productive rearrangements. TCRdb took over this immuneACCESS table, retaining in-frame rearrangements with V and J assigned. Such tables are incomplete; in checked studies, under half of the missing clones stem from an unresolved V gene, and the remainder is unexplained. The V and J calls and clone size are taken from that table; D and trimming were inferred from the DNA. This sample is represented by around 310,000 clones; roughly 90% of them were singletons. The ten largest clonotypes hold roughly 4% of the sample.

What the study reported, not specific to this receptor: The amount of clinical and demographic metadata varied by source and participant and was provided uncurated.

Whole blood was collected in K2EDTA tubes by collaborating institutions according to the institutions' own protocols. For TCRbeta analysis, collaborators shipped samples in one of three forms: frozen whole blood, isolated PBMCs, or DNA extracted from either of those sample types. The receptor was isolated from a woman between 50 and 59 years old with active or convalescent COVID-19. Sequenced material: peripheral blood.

The nucleotides read TGTGCCAGCCGTACAGGGTGGGGATACAATGAGCAGTTCTTC. This gives the protein CASRTGWGYNEQFF. The chain is encoded by TRBV19 joined to TRBJ2-1; perhaps TRBD1 is the D gene, with 6 bases matching. The junction shows trimming of 9 bases on V and 4 bases on J, plus 16 bases between the germline ends. The CDR3 runs 14 amino acids, cysteine and phenylalanine included. CDR3 DNA only is kept here, 42 bases in frame from base 1. The germline V gene (reference sequence) gives CDR1 as LNHDA and CDR2 as SQIVND.